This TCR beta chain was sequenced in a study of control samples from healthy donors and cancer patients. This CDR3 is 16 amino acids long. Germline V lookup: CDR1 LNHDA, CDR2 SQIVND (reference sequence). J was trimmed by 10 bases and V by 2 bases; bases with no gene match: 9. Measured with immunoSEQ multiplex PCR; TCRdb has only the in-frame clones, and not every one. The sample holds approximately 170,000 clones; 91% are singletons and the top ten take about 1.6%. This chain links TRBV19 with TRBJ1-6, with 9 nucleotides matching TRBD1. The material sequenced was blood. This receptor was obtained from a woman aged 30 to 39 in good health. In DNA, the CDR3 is TGTGCCAGTAGTATATCTGGACAGGGGTTAGGATCACCCCTCCACTTT. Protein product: CASSISGQGLGSPLHF.